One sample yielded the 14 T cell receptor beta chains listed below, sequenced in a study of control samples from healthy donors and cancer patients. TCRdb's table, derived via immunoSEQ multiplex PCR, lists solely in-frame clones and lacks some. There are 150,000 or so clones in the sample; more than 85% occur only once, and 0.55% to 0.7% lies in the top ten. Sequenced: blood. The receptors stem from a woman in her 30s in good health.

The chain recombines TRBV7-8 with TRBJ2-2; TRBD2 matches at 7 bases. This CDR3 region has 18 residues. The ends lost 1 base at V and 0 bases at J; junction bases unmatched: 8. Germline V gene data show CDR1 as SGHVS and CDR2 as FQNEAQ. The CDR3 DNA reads TGTGCCAGCAGCTTAGAGGGGAAGGGGACTACGAACACCGGGGAGCTGTTTTTT. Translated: CASSLEGKGTTNTGELFF.

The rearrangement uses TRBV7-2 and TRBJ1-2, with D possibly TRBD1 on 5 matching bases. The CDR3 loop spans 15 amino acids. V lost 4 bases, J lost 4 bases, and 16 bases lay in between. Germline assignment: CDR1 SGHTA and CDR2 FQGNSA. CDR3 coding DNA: TGTGCCAGCAGCTCCGGGACGGCTAGGAGCTATGGCTACACCTTC. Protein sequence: CASSSGTARSYGYTF.

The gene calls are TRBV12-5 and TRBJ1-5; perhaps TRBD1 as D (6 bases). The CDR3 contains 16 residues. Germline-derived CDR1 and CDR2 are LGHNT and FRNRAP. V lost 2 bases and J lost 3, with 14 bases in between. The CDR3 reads CASGLPRGCSNQPQHF. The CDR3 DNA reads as TGTGCTAGTGGTTTGCCGAGGGGGTGCTCCAATCAGCCCCAGCATTTT.

In DNA form, the CDR3 reads TGTGCCAGCAGCGTAGACGGGGCTTTCGATTTACAGTACTTC. This gives the protein CASSVDGAFDLQYF. This chain connects TRBV9 to TRBJ2-7; either TRBD1 or TRBD2 may supply D (5 bases each). Germline assignment: CDR1 SGDLS and CDR2 YYNGEE. The CDR3 length is 14 residues. V was shortened by 0 bases and J by 10 bases, with 17 bases between the two germline ends.

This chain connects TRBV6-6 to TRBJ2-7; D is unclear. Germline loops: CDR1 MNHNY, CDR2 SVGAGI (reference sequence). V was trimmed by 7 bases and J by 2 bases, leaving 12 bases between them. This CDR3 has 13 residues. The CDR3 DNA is TGTGCCAGCACACTAACCCTTACCTACGAGCAGTACTTC. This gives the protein CASTLTLTYEQYF.

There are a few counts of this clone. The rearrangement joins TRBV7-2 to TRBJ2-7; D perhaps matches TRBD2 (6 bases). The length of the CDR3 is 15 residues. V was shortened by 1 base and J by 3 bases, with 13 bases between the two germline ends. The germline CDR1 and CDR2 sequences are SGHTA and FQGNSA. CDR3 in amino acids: CASSLDASASYEQYF. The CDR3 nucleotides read TGTGCCAGCAGCTTAGATGCTAGCGCCAGCTACGAGCAGTACTTC.

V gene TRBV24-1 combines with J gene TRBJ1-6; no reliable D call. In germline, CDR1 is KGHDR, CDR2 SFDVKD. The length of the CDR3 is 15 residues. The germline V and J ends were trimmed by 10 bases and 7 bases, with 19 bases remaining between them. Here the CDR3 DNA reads TGTGCCACGCTACGGGGTCGGGGAGCAAATTCACCCCTCCACTTT. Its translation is CATLRGRGANSPLHF.

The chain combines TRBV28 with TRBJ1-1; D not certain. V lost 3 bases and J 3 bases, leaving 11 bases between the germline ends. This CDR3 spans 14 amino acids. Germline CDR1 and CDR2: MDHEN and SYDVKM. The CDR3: CASSFGGADTEAFF. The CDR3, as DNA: TGTGCCAGCAGTTTCGGTGGAGCGGACACTGAAGCTTTCTTT.

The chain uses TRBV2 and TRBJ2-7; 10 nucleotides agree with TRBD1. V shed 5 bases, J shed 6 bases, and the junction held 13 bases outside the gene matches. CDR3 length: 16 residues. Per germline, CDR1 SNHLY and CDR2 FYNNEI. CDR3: CASSSPGQGHLGEQYF. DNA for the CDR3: TGTGCCAGCAGTTCCCCGGGACAGGGGCATCTTGGCGAGCAGTACTTC.

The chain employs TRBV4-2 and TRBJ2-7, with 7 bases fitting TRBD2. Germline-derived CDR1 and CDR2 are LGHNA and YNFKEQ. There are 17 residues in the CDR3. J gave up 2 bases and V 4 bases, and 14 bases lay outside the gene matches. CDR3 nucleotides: TGTGCCAGCAGCCCACACCCCCGGGACTACATTGCCTACGAGCAGTACTTC. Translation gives CASSPHPRDYIAYEQYF.

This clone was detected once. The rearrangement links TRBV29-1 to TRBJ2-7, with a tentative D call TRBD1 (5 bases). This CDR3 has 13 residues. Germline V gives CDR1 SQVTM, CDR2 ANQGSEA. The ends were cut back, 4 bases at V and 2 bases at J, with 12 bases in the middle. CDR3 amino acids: CSVALDSPYEQYF. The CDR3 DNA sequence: TGCAGCGTTGCCCTCGACAGTCCCTACGAGCAGTACTTC.

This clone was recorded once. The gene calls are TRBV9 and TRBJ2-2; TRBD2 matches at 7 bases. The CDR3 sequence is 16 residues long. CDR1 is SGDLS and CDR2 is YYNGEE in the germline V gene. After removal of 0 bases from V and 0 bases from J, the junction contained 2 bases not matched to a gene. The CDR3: CASSVGLAANTGELFF. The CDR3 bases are TGTGCCAGCAGCGTAGGCCTAGCGGCGAACACCGGGGAGCTGTTTTTT.

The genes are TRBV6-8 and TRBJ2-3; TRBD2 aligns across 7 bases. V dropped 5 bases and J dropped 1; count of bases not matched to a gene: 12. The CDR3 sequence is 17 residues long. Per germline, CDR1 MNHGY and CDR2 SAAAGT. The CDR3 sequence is CASSPRSLARCTDTQYF. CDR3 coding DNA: TGTGCCAGCAGTCCACGTTCACTAGCGCGATGCACAGATACGCAGTATTTT.

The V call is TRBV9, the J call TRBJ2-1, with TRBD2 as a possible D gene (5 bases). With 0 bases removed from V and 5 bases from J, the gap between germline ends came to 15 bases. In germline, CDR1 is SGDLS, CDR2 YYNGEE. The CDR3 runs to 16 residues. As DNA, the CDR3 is TGTGCCAGCAGCGTAGTGCCGGGATTTGGGGACAATGAGCAGTTCTTC. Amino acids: CASSVVPGFGDNEQFF.